This T cell receptor beta chain was identified in a study of blood T cell repertoires in COVID-19. Clones were sequenced by immunoSEQ multiplex PCR, and TCRdb holds only the in-frame ones, with some missing. The sample shows around 310,000 clones, around 91% of them seen only once. V lost 4 bases and J lost 7, with 11 bases in between. The CDR3 has 13 amino acids. CDR1 is SEHNR, CDR2 FQNEAQ, per germline (reference sequence). Sequencing was performed on peripheral blood. The J gene is TRBJ1-5, the V gene TRBV7-9; a possible D gene is TRBD1 (5 bases). The TCR originated in a woman aged 35 to 49 with COVID-19, enrolled during active disease. The CDR3 sequence: CASSSLGGQPQHF. The CDR3 DNA sequence: TGTGCCAGCAGCTCTTTGGGGGGACAGCCCCAGCATTTT. Full variable domain (remainder filled in from reference TRBV7-9 and TRBJ1-5): DTGVSQNPRHKITKRGQNVTFRCDPISEHNRLYWYRQTLGQGPEFLTYFQNEAQLEKSRLLSDRFSAERPKGSFSTLEIQRTEQGDSAMYLCASSSLGGQPQHFGDGTRLSIL.